These 12 T cell receptor beta chains came from one sample sequenced in a study of beta chain features in type 1 diabetes. General study results and limits: Type 1 diabetes patients had moderately but significantly shorter TCRB CDR3s in all four CD4+ subsets.

cDNA synthesis used the whole RNA isolate, giving expressed TCRB sequences. Repertoires were generated with immunoSEQ multiplex PCR, while TCRdb's copy carries only in-frame clones and drops some. The table records under 350,000 clones, 24% of them present only once. No antigens are known for them. The sequenced sample consisted of naive CD4+ T cells from blood. Receptor source: a woman aged 25 to 45 with type 1 diabetes.

The V call is TRBV9, the J call TRBJ1-1; 10 nucleotides match TRBD1. Germline values: CDR1 SGDLS, CDR2 YYNGEE. This CDR3 comprises 15 residues. The V segment lost 4 bases and the J segment 5 bases; nucleotides outside the gene matches: 8. Here the CDR3 reads CASSNRDRGPTEAFF. The CDR3 nucleotides are TGTGCCAGCAGCAACCGAGACAGGGGGCCAACTGAAGCTTTCTTT. Complete variable domain (other parts from reference TRBV9 and TRBJ1-1): DSGVTQTPKHLITATGQRVTLRCSPRSGDLSVYWYQQSLDQGLQFLIQYYNGEERAKGNILERFSAQQFPDLHSELNLSSLELGDSALYFCASSNRDRGPTEAFFGQGTRLTVV.

This clone was counted ten times or more. The J gene is TRBJ2-4, the V gene TRBV29-1; D may be TRBD1 (6 bases). CDR3 length equals 14 residues. V was trimmed by 6 bases and J by 8 bases, leaving 20 bases between them. Germline CDR1 SQVTM, CDR2 ANQGSEA. CDR3 protein: CSVGNRDTKYIQYF. The CDR3 DNA reads as TGCAGCGTGGGGAATCGGGACACCAAGTACATTCAGTACTTC.

In this sample, this clone turned up once. The chain is built from TRBV18 and TRBJ2-3, with 7 bases fitting TRBD1. V trimming: 3 bases; J trimming: 0 bases; junction bases outside the gene matches: 3. In germline, CDR1 is KGHSH, CDR2 LQKENI. The CDR3 runs to 15 residues. CDR3 nucleotides: TGTGCCAGCTCACCTCGGGACAGAAGCACAGATACGCAGTATTTT. Encoded protein: CASSPRDRSTDTQYF.

The V gene is TRBV11-2, the J gene TRBJ2-7, with D unresolved. Germline V CDR1 and CDR2: SGHAT, FQNNGV. There are 13 residues in the CDR3. Trimming shortened V by 3 bases and J by 1 base, and 7 bases separated the two germline ends. In nucleotides, the CDR3 is TGTGCCAGCAGCTTGGAGATGTCCTACGAGCAGTACTTC. This sequence encodes CASSLEMSYEQYF.

A few counts support this clone. The rearrangement joins TRBV6-6 to TRBJ1-1, with TRBD1 matching 8 bases. V was clipped by 8 bases and J by 2 bases; unmatched bases: 7. Germline values: CDR1 MNHNY, CDR2 SVGAGI (reference sequence). This CDR3 region has 14 residues. The CDR3: CASLWTGRNTEAFF. The CDR3 bases are TGTGCCAGCCTGTGGACAGGGCGTAACACTGAAGCTTTCTTT.

This clone was picked up a small number of times. The CDR3 loop reads CASSQGRQETQYF. CDR3 bases: TGTGCCAGCAGCCAAGGTCGGCAAGAGACCCAGTACTTC. V is TRBV4-2 and J is TRBJ2-5; D is unresolved. Trimming stripped 1 base from V and 2 bases from J, with 5 bases between. CDR1 is LGHNA and CDR2 is YNFKEQ in the germline V gene. CDR3 length equals 13 residues.

V and J are TRBV9 and TRBJ2-1, with 7 bases matching TRBD2. The CDR3 covers 12 residues. CDR1 is SGDLS and CDR2 is YYNGEE in the germline V gene. The V segment lost 7 bases and the J segment 7 bases; nucleotides outside the gene matches: 5. CDR3 DNA: TGTGCCAGCCAGCGGGATTCGAATGAGCAGTTCTTC. Protein sequence: CASQRDSNEQFF.

The chain employs TRBV4-1 and TRBJ2-5; D is undetermined. This CDR3 region has 13 residues. CDR1 and CDR2 (germline): MGHRA, YSYEKL. Trimming took off 3 bases at V and 5 bases at J, with 10 bases between the two ends. CDR3 nucleotide sequence: TGCGCCAGCAGCCAGATTATACGGGAGACCCAGTACTTC. Translation gives CASSQIIRETQYF.

This chain connects TRBV5-6 to TRBJ2-7; 7 bases are a match to TRBD1. This CDR3 comprises 14 residues. The V gene's germline CDR1 is SGHDT and CDR2 YYEEEE. V lost 0 bases, J lost 2 bases, and 2 bases stayed unmatched. The CDR3 here is CASSLVTGTYEQYF. The CDR3 nucleotides read TGTGCCAGCAGCTTGGTGACAGGGACCTACGAGCAGTACTTC.

This clone was seen more than once but under ten times. The rearrangement links TRBV5-1 to TRBJ1-3; D gene uncertain. The CDR3 loop spans 15 amino acids. V was trimmed by 4 bases and J by 1 base, leaving 12 bases between them. CDR1 and CDR2 from the germline V gene are SGHRS and YFSETQ. CDR3: CASSREAGSGNTIYF. Written as DNA, the CDR3 is TGCGCCAGCAGCCGCGAAGCAGGATCTGGAAACACCATATATTTT.

The table lists this clone with a few counts. V and J are TRBV18 and TRBJ2-1; 8 bases agree with TRBD1. The CDR3 totals 12 residues. Germline assignment: CDR1 KGHSH and CDR2 LQKENI. V dropped 2 bases and J dropped 13; count of bases not matched to a gene: 4. In DNA form, the CDR3 reads TGTGCCAGCTCACCAGGACAGGGCGCCCAGTTCTTC. Protein product: CASSPGQGAQFF.

This chain links TRBV15 with TRBJ1-1, with D maybe TRBD1 (6 bases). The V gene lost 1 base and the J gene lost 3 bases, with 6 bases spanning the gap. The CDR3 spans 13 residues. Germline assignment: CDR1 LNHNV and CDR2 YYDKDF (reference sequence). CDR3 loop: CATSRGQDTEAFF. CDR3 nucleotides: TGTGCCACCAGCAGAGGACAGGACACTGAAGCTTTCTTT.